This T cell receptor beta chain was captured by sequencing in a study of blood T cells in healthy people across ages. Whole-study context: Capture by template switching was about one barcoded beta molecule per two T cells.

It was with a sample-barcoded 5' primer and a J-beta primer mix that a second PCR of roughly 7 to 12 cycles was run. A template-switch adaptor that had 12 random nucleotides put a tag on each cDNA molecule. TCRdb re-analysed the 5' RACE reads in MiXCR, keeping a single row per CDR3 protein. The table shows 650,000 to 950,000 distinct CDR3 sequences, with around 43% occurring only once. Note on this clonotype: What it recognizes is unknown.

The V gene lost 5 bases and the J gene lost 6 bases, with 9 bases spanning the gap. CDR1 and CDR2 from the germline V gene are SGHTA and FQGNSA. CDR3 length equals 12 residues. Study conclusions and caveats: Estimated diversity that came from one million T cells was considered an underestimate. Unknown CMV status may confound age-related changes in expanded clones.

The clonotype originates from a man aged 60-69 years in good health. The chain carries TRBV7-2 and TRBJ2-3, with a weak D call TRBD1 (6 bases). The specimen sequenced was blood. In nucleotides, the CDR3 is TGTGCCAGCAGCACAACAGGGGATACGCAGTATTTT. Protein: CASSTTGDTQYF.